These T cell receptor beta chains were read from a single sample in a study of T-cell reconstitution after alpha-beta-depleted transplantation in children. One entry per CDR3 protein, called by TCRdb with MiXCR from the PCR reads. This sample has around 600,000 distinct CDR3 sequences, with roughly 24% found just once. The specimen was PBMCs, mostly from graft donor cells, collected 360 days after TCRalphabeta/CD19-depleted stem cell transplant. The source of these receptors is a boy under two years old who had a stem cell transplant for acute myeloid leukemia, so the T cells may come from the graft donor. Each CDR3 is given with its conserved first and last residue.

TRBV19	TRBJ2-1	CASRDRSNNEQFF
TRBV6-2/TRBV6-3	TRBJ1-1	CASTPSGDAEAFF
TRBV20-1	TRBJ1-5	CSASSLRQVSNQPQHF
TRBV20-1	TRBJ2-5	CCARARQAGTYQETQYF
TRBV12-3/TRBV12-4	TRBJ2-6	CASSFTEVSGANVLTF
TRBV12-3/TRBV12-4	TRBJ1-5	CASTRDGQPQHF
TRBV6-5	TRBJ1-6	CASSLDRAADSPLHF
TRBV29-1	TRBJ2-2	CSVPVNTGELFF
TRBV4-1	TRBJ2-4	CASSQGRLAKNIQYF
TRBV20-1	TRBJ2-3	CSAPGPIRGDTQYF
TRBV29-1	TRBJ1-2	CSVEEESNYGYTF
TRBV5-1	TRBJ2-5	CASSPGAWGGGETQYF
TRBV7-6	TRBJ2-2	CASSSDGTSFDGELFF
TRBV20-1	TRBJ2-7	CSARGYYEQYF
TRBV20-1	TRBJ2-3	CSARPLAGGPDTQYF
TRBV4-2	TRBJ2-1	CASSPFLERGGAEQFF
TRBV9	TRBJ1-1	CASSVDGGTEAFF
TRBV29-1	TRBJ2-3	CSVGAGESTDTQYF
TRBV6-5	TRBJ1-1	CASTFSWTAEAFF
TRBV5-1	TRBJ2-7	CASRSNYEQYF
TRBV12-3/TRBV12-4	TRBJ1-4	CASSTDRGGEKLFF
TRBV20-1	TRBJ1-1	CSARNSRLNTEAFF
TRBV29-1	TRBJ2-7	CSVERGRGPVYEQYF
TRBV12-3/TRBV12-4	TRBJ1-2	CASSLEETYGYTF
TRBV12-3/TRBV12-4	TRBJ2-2	CASSVTPKGELFF
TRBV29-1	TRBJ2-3	CSGGERGGLDTQYF
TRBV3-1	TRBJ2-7	CASSQETSPYEQYF
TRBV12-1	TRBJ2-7	CASSSGQGREQYF
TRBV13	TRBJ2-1	CASSARSPGREQFF
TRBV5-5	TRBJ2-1	CASSLAGANNEQFF
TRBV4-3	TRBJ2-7	CASSHRTGSSYEQYF
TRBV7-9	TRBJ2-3	CASSPEEQLDTQYF
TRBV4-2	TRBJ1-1	CASSPGRSMNTEAFF
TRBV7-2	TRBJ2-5	CASSLGTGVDAQYF
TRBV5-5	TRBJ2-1	CASTGGYSRGRNNEQFF
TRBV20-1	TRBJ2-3	CSARGGAGFTDTQYF
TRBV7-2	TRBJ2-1	CASKGGRDYNEQFF
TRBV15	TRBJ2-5	CATMTGTEETQYF
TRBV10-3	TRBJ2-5	CATSSGGQETQYF
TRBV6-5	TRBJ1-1	CASSYSGTGLNTEAFF
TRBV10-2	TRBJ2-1	CASSDPWGAGSEQFF
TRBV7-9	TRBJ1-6	CASSLRSGPVWSPLHF
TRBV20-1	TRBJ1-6	CSAVPSIHSPLHF
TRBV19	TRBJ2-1	CASSMSGNEQFF
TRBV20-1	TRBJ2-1	CSAAGDSYNEQFF
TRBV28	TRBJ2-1	CASRPTQGISTEQFF